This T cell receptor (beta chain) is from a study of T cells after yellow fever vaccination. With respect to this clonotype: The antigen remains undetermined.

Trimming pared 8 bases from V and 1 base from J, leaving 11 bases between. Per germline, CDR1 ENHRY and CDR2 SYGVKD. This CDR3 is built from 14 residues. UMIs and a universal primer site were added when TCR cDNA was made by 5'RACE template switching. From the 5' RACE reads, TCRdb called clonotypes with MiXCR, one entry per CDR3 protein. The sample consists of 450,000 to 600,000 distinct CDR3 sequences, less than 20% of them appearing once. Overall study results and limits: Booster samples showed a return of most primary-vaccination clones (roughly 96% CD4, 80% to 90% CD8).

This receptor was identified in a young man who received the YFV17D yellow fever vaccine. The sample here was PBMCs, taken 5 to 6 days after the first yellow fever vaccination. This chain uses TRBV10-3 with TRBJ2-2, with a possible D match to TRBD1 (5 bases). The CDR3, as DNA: TGTGCCATCGCGGAAAGGGGGAACACCGGGGAGCTGTTTTTT. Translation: CAIAERGNTGELFF.